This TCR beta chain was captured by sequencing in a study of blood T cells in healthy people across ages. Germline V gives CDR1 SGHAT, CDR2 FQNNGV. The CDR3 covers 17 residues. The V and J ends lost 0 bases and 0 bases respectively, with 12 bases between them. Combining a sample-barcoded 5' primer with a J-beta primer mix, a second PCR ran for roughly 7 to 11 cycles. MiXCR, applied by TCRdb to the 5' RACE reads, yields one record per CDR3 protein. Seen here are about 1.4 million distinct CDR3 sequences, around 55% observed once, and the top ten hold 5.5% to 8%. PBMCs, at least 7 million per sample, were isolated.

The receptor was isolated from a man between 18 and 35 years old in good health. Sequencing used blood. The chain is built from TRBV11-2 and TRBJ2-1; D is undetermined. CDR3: CASSLDLSVSSYNEQFF. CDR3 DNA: TGTGCCAGCAGCTTAGATTTGAGCGTAAGCTCCTACAATGAGCAGTTCTTC.